The 29 T cell receptor beta chains listed next were all sequenced from one sample in a study of cytomegalovirus exposure and HLA in healthy donors. PCR primers comprised 60 Vbeta and 13 Jbeta primers. Measured with immunoSEQ multiplex PCR; TCRdb has only the in-frame clones, and not every one. The sample carries about 100,000 clones, 65% to 80% recorded once. Material: PBMCs. Every receptor here comes from a man in his forties in good health and CMV-seropositive.

This clone was found a few times. The genes are TRBV7-2 and TRBJ1-3, with D uncertain. This CDR3 has 12 amino acids. Trimming pared 7 bases from V and 5 bases from J, leaving 9 bases between. CDR1 and CDR2 (germline): SGHTA, FQGNSA. CDR3 region: CASTPSRNTIYF. CDR3 bases: TGTGCCAGCACTCCCAGTCGAAACACCATATATTTT.

This chain links TRBV7-8 with TRBJ2-5; 9 bases are a match to TRBD2. The junction had 14 bases not matched to a gene; V was cut back by 5 bases and J by 1 base. CDR1 SGHVS and CDR2 FQNEAQ come from the germline V gene. The CDR3 is 18 amino acids. CDR3 nucleotides: TGTGCCAGCAGCCTCAGACCCCGGGGTAGCGGGGGCCAAGAGACCCAGTACTTC. It yields the protein CASSLRPRGSGGQETQYF.

V is TRBV11-2 and J is TRBJ2-1, with 9 bases aligning to TRBD1. The J segment lost 2 bases and the V segment lost 3 bases, leaving 14 bases of the junction unmatched. In germline, CDR1 is SGHAT, CDR2 FQNNGV. The length of the CDR3 is 19 residues. For the CDR3, the DNA is TGTGCCAGCAGCTTTGCCTTGGGACAGGGCCGGAGTGCCTACAATGAGCAGTTCTTC. Translation: CASSFALGQGRSAYNEQFF.

This clone appeared a few times. The V call is TRBV5-1, the J call TRBJ2-2, with TRBD2 matching over 8 bases. Germline-derived CDR1 and CDR2 are SGHRS and YFSETQ. The CDR3 contains 18 residues. The J segment lost 1 base and the V segment lost 7 bases, leaving 15 bases of the junction unmatched. The CDR3: CASSPMAGLAGNTGELFF. The CDR3, as DNA: TGCGCCAGCTCCCCCATGGCGGGGCTAGCGGGGAACACCGGGGAGCTGTTTTTT.

This chain links TRBV19 with TRBJ2-2, with TRBD1 identical over 7 bases. Germline V gene sequence: CDR1 LNHDA, CDR2 SQIVND (reference sequence). V was clipped by 3 bases and J by 3 bases; unmatched bases: 7. This CDR3 is 16 amino acids long. CDR3 sequence reads: CASSIDRVEDTGELFF. The CDR3 bases are TGTGCCAGTAGTATCGACAGGGTTGAAGACACCGGGGAGCTGTTTTTT.

The chain uses TRBV2 and TRBJ2-1; TRBD2 matches 10 bases. The CDR3 has 16 amino acids. V was clipped by 5 bases and J by 3 bases; unmatched bases: 7. Germline CDR1 reads SNHLY; CDR2 reads FYNNEI. Here the CDR3 DNA reads TGTGCCAGCAGTACCCCTAGCGGGGGCCACTACAATGAGCAGTTCTTC. Translating it yields CASSTPSGGHYNEQFF.

The CDR3 DNA reads as TGTGCCAGTAGTATGGGGCAGGGTTCCGGGGAGCTGTTTTTT. It yields the protein CASSMGQGSGELFF. The J gene is TRBJ2-2, the V gene TRBV19; possibly TRBD1 for D (5 bases). Trimming stripped 3 bases from V and 6 bases from J, with 11 bases between. The CDR3 length is 14 residues. The germline V gene has CDR1 LNHDA and CDR2 SQIVND (reference sequence).

The chain combines TRBV13 with TRBJ2-5; TRBD1 agrees at 9 bases. V shed 4 bases and J 2 bases; nucleotides not matched to a gene: 8. Germline values: CDR1 PRHDT, CDR2 FYEKMQ (reference sequence). The CDR3 runs to 16 residues. The DNA of the CDR3 is TGTGCCAGCAGCTCCAGTTGGGACAGGGAACAAGAGACCCAGTACTTC. Protein sequence: CASSSSWDREQETQYF.

V and J are TRBV2 and TRBJ2-7, with 13 bases fitting TRBD2. This CDR3 is 18 amino acids long. V lost 3 bases to trimming and J lost 0 bases; unmatched junction nucleotides: 8. Germline CDR1 SNHLY, CDR2 FYNNEI. The CDR3, as DNA: TGTGCCAGCAGTGACTTTATACTAGCGGGGGGGACCTCCTACGAGCAGTACTTC. It is translated as CASSDFILAGGTSYEQYF.

This clone was seen a handful of times. V and J are TRBV10-2 and TRBJ2-3; 10 bases agree with TRBD2. The V gene end was trimmed by 6 bases and the J gene end by 2 bases; junction bases not matched to a gene: 5. Germline lookup yields CDR1 WSHSY and CDR2 SAAADI. CDR3 length equals 15 residues. CDR3 loop: CASRGLAGVTDTQYF. CDR3 DNA sequence: TGCGCCAGCAGGGGGCTAGCGGGGGTCACAGATACGCAGTATTTT.

As concerns this clone: A read error may produce the germline difference seen at one junction end. Other DNA sequences in this sample translate to the same CDR3. This sequence joins TRBV5-1 and TRBJ2-3, with a weak D call TRBD1 (6 bases). This CDR3 has 14 amino acids. Germline values: CDR1 SGHRS, CDR2 YFSETQ. CDR3 nucleotides: TGCGCCAGCAGGAATACAGGGAGCACGGATACGCAGTATTTT. This codes for CASRNTGSTDTQYF.

This clone has just one count. This chain joins TRBV28 and TRBJ1-1, with unresolved D. CDR3 length: 14 residues. The ends were cut back, 3 bases at V and 3 bases at J, with 11 bases in the middle. Germline V gene data show CDR1 as MDHEN and CDR2 as SYDVKM. The CDR3 spells CASSFPRRDTEAFF. Written as DNA, the CDR3 is TGTGCCAGCAGTTTCCCCCGACGGGACACTGAAGCTTTCTTT.

The rearrangement uses TRBV5-1 and TRBJ2-1; D is unclear. The germline V gene has CDR1 SGHRS and CDR2 YFSETQ. V lost 2 bases and J 3 bases, leaving 3 bases between the germline ends. There are 12 residues in the CDR3. The CDR3 DNA follows: TGCGCCAGCAGCTTCAACTACAATGAGCAGTTCTTC. As protein: CASSFNYNEQFF.

This chain uses TRBV9 with TRBJ1-6, with TRBD1 matching over 10 bases. Unmatched junction bases numbered 6, after V lost 3 bases and J lost 9 bases. CDR1 and CDR2 from the germline V gene are SGDLS and YYNGEE. The CDR3 totals 15 residues. The CDR3 DNA is TGTGCCAGCAGCGATCCGGGGACAGGGGCTTCACCCCTCCACTTT. The encoded protein is CASSDPGTGASPLHF. The variable domain in full, with the rest retrieved from reference TRBV9 and TRBJ1-6, is DSGVTQTPKHLITATGQRVTLRCSPRSGDLSVYWYQQSLDQGLQFLIQYYNGEERAKGNILERFSAQQFPDLHSELNLSSLELGDSALYFCASSDPGTGASPLHFGNGTRLTVT.

Of note for this clone: At one boundary the junction diverges from the germline segment, which might be a read error. This rearrangement joins TRBV7-7 to TRBJ2-1, with D maybe TRBD2 (5 bases). CDR3 length equals 13 residues. The V gene's germline CDR1 is SSHAT and CDR2 FNYEAQ (reference sequence). Written as DNA, the CDR3 is TGTGCTAGCAGCCCCGGACTGGACAATGAGCAGTTCTTC. It is translated as CASSPGLDNEQFF.

The J gene is TRBJ2-2, the V gene TRBV4-1; D not resolved. The V end lost 0 bases, the J end lost 1 base, and 15 bases lay between the germline ends. Germline V CDR1 and CDR2: MGHRA, YSYEKL. This CDR3 spans 18 amino acids. The DNA for the CDR3 is TGCGCCAGCAGCCAAGACCCCAGACGGCGGATGAACACCGGGGAGCTGTTTTTT. Translated, it gives CASSQDPRRRMNTGELFF.

CDR3 loop: CASSPQGASNQPQHF. CDR3 DNA sequence: TGTGCCAGCTCACCACAGGGAGCTAGCAATCAGCCCCAGCATTTT. The chain carries TRBV18 and TRBJ1-5; D unresolved. V lost 1 base, J lost 0 bases, and 7 bases lay in between. The CDR3 has 15 amino acids. Germline CDR1 and CDR2: KGHSH and LQKENI. Variable domain in full (rest from reference TRBV18 and TRBJ1-5): NAGVMQNPRHLVRRRGQEARLRCSPMKGHSHVYWYRQLPEEGLKFMVYLQKENIIDESGMPKERFSAEFPKEGPSILRIQQVVRGDSAAYFCASSPQGASNQPQHFGDGTRLSIL.

The chain carries TRBV11-2 and TRBJ2-3; 11 bases agree with TRBD2. With 1 base clipped from V and 6 bases from J, the junction kept 12 bases outside the gene matches. CDR1 SGHAT and CDR2 FQNNGV come from the germline V gene. The CDR3 loop spans 18 amino acids. The DNA of the CDR3 is TGTGCCAGCAGCTTAGGAGTGGCTAGCGGGGGGAATATGGATACGCAGTATTTT. This codes for CASSLGVASGGNMDTQYF. Filled out from reference TRBV11-2 and TRBJ2-3, the complete variable domain reads EAGVAQSPRYKIIEKRQSVAFWCNPISGHATLYWYQQILGQGPKLLIQFQNNGVVDDSQLPKDRFSAERLKGVDSTLKIQPAKLEDSAVYLCASSLGVASGGNMDTQYFGPGTRLTVL.

The chain combines TRBV6-5 with TRBJ1-6; D is uncertain. V lost 0 bases and J 14 bases, leaving 11 bases between the germline ends. Germline assignment: CDR1 MNHEY and CDR2 SVGAGI. The CDR3 is 13 residues long. CDR3 in DNA: TGTGCCAGCAGTTACTCGCCGGGTCGGGCCCTCCACTTT. Translated: CASSYSPGRALHF.

This clone has just a few counts. V usage is TRBV4-1 and J usage is TRBJ1-1; D is unclear. Trimming took off 4 bases at V and 9 bases at J, with 9 bases between the two ends. CDR1 is MGHRA and CDR2 is YSYEKL in the germline V gene. The CDR3 extends over 11 amino acids. The CDR3 sequence: CASSPGLQAFF. The CDR3 DNA reads TGCGCCAGCAGCCCCGGTTTACAAGCTTTCTTT.

The chain couples TRBV4-1 to TRBJ2-5; D might be TRBD2 (6 bases). Deletions cut 0 bases from V and 3 bases from J, with 14 bases between. The CDR3 length is 16 residues. Germline V gene sequence: CDR1 MGHRA, CDR2 YSYEKL. As DNA, the CDR3 is TGCGCCAGCAGCCAAGATCTTGGGCGGGGAGAAGAGACCCAGTACTTC. It is translated as CASSQDLGRGEETQYF.

This clone was seen a few times. The chain has TRBV19 and TRBJ2-5; D might be TRBD1 (5 bases). The CDR3 is 15 residues long. The germline gives CDR1 LNHDA, CDR2 SQIVND (reference sequence). V was shortened by 5 bases and J by 2 bases, with 15 bases between the two germline ends. The CDR3 protein is CASSDPLGVQETQYF. CDR3 nucleotide sequence: TGTGCCAGTAGTGACCCCTTAGGGGTTCAAGAGACCCAGTACTTC.

The V call is TRBV5-8, the J call TRBJ2-1; perhaps TRBD2 as D (5 bases). The length of the CDR3 is 13 residues. The V and J ends lost 3 bases and 7 bases respectively, with 11 bases between them. CDR1 and CDR2 (germline): SGHTS, YDEGEE. This CDR3 reads CASSSLSVNEQFF. CDR3 in DNA: TGTGCCAGCAGCTCCCTTAGCGTTAATGAGCAGTTCTTC.

The chain combines TRBV27 with TRBJ1-1; no definite D call. In germline, CDR1 is MNHEY, CDR2 SMNVEV (reference sequence). Trimming pared 5 bases from V and 1 base from J, leaving 5 bases between. This CDR3 region has 12 residues. Here the CDR3 DNA reads TGTGCCAGCAGTACCGGGAACACTGAAGCTTTCTTT. It encodes CASSTGNTEAFF.

This chain uses TRBV6-1 with TRBJ2-7, with a possible D match to TRBD2 (5 bases). Trimming removed 6 bases from V and 3 bases from J, with 9 bases in between. CDR3 length: 12 residues. In germline, CDR1 is MNHNS, CDR2 SASEGT. As DNA, the CDR3 is TGTGCCAGCAGCGTGACTATCTACGAGCAGTACTTC. It translates to CASSVTIYEQYF.

The rearrangement uses TRBV11-2 and TRBJ2-7, with D perhaps matching TRBD1 (6 bases). This CDR3 has 15 residues. Trimming stripped 1 base from V and 3 bases from J, with 13 bases between. Germline loops: CDR1 SGHAT, CDR2 FQNNGV. CDR3 region: CASSLVGDTFYEQYF. In DNA form, the CDR3 reads TGTGCCAGCAGCTTAGTTGGGGACACCTTCTACGAGCAGTACTTC.

V usage is TRBV11-2 and J usage is TRBJ2-7; 8 bases fit TRBD1. The CDR3 length is 15 residues. The V gene's germline CDR1 is SGHAT and CDR2 FQNNGV. J was trimmed by 3 bases and V by 1 base; bases with no gene match: 5. The CDR3 is CASSLGTGQVYEQYF. CDR3 bases: TGTGCCAGCAGCTTAGGGACGGGACAGGTCTACGAGCAGTACTTC.

The chain uses TRBV15 and TRBJ2-1; 7 nucleotides match TRBD2. Germline V gene lookup returns CDR1 LNHNV and CDR2 YYDKDF (reference sequence). V was pared by 7 bases and J by 0 bases, with 9 bases of the junction left unmatched. The CDR3 loop spans 16 amino acids. The DNA of the CDR3 is TGTGCCACCACCCGGGACTACAAGAGCTCCTACAATGAGCAGTTCTTC. Protein sequence: CATTRDYKSSYNEQFF.

The genes are TRBV6-6 and TRBJ2-5, with 9 positions matching TRBD1. The ends lost 2 bases at V and 5 bases at J; junction bases unmatched: 9. Germline values: CDR1 MNHNY, CDR2 SVGAGI (reference sequence). The CDR3 is made up of 16 amino acids. CDR3 sequence: CASSYRPQGASETQYF. In DNA, the CDR3 is TGTGCCAGCAGTTACCGGCCACAGGGGGCGTCTGAGACCCAGTACTTC.